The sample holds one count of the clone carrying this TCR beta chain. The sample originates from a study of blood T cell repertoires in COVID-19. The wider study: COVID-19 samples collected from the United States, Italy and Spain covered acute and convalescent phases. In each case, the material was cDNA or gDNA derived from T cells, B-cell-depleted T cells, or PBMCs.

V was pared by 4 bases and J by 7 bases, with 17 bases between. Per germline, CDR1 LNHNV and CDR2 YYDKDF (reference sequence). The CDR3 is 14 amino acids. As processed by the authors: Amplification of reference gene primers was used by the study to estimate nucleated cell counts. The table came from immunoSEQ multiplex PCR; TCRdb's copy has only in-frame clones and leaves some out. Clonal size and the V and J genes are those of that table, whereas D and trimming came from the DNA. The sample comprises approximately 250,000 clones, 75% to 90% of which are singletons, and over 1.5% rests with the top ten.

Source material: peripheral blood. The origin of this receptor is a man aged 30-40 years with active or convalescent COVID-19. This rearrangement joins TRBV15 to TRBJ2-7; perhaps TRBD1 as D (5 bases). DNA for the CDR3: TGTGCCACCAGCATAGGACACGGGTCTTGGGAGCAGTACTTC. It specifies CATSIGHGSWEQYF.